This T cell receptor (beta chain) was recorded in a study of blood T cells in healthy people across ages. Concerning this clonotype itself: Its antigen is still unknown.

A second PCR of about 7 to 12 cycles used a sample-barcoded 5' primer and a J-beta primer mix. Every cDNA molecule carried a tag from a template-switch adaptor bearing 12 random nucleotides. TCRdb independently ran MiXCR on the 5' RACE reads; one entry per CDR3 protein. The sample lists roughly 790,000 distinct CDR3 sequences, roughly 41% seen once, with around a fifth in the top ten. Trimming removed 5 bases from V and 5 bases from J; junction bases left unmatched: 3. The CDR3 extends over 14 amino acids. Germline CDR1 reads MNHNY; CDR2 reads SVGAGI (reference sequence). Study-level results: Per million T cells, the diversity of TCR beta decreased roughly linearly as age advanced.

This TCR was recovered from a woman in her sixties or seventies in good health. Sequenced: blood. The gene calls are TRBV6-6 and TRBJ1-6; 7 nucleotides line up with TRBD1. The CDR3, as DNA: TGTGCCAGCAGTGACGGACAGGATAATTCACCCCTCCACTTT. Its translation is CASSDGQDNSPLHF.